A selection of T cell receptor beta chains follows, all from one sample in a study of blood T cell repertoires in COVID-19. Generated by immunoSEQ multiplex PCR, the TCRdb table keeps only in-frame clones and is missing some. This sample carries hundreds of thousands of clones, approximately 91% of them seen once, and the ten largest clones take 9.4%. Sequencing input: peripheral blood. These receptors were collected from a man aged 18 to 30 with active or convalescent COVID-19. Both conserved end residues are part of each CDR3. The D gene is left open where the match is weak. Clone size is shown for a subset of rows, as once, few, many or a class of expanded clone.

V gene	clone size	J gene	D gene	CDR3 DNA	CDR3 protein
TRBV6-5	NA	TRBJ1-1	NA	TGTGCCAGCCTGAGGGGGAAATCGGTGAACACTGAAGCTTTCTTT	CASLRGKSVNTEAFF
TRBV7-9	NA	TRBJ1-1	NA	TGTGCCAGCAGCTTACGAACTGTACAGCCGCACACTGAAGCTTTCTTT	CASSLRTVQPHTEAFF
TRBV27	NA	TRBJ2-7	TRBD1	TGTGCCAGCAGTCTAGTGTTAGGGACAGGGGTCTACGAGCAGTACTTC	CASSLVLGTGVYEQYF
TRBV9	NA	TRBJ2-7	NA	TGTGCCAGCAGCGTACGGCAGGGCGGCTACGAGCAGTACTTC	CASSVRQGGYEQYF
TRBV5-4	NA	TRBJ2-3	TRBD2	TGTGCCAGCAGCTTTACTAGCGGGGGGGCCGGAGATACGCAGTATTTT	CASSFTSGGAGDTQYF
TRBV19	NA	TRBJ2-7	NA	TGTGCCAGTAGTGACATACGAGCCTACGAGCAGTACTTC	CASSDIRAYEQYF
TRBV4-1	once	TRBJ1-1	NA	TGCGCCAGCAGCCAAGAGAGAAACACTGAAGCTTTCTTT	CASSQERNTEAFF
TRBV5-8	NA	TRBJ1-4	NA	TGTGCCAGCAGCTTGGGGCAGTTTGGTACTAATGAAAAACTGTTTTTT	CASSLGQFGTNEKLFF
TRBV3-1/TRBV3-2	NA	TRBJ2-3	TRBD2	TGTGCCAGCAGCCCGGGACTAGCGGGGGGGCCGCCAGATACGCAGTATTTT	CASSPGLAGGPPDTQYF
TRBV7-9	NA	TRBJ2-1	TRBD1	TGTGCCAGCAGCTTAAGAGGGGGCGCATCCTATGAGCAGTTCTTC	CASSLRGGASYEQFF
TRBV5-1	NA	TRBJ2-1	TRBD2	TGCGCCAGCAGCTTAGGACCTAGCGGGGGGGCCCAATACTACAATGAGCAGTTCTTC	CASSLGPSGGAQYYNEQFF
TRBV4-1	NA	TRBJ1-4	TRBD1	TGCGCCAGCAGCTTGCAGAAGATCCCGGGACAGGGGGGAGGGTATTATGAAAAACTGTTTTTT	CASSLQKIPGQGGGYYEKLFF
TRBV5-6	once	TRBJ1-1	TRBD1	TGTGCCAGCAGCTTCCAACAGGGGTTGAACACTGAAGCTTTCTTT	CASSFQQGLNTEAFF
TRBV25-1	once	TRBJ1-2	NA	TGTGCCAGCAGTGATGGCGGCGGTGGCTACACCTTC	CASSDGGGGYTF
TRBV5-1	NA	TRBJ2-1	TRBD2	TGCGCCAGCAGCTTGTATAGCGGGGGTGCCAATGAGCAGTTCTTC	CASSLYSGGANEQFF
TRBV5-6	NA	TRBJ2-1	NA	TGTGCCAGCAGCTTGGGACTCGACAATGAGCAGTTCTTC	CASSLGLDNEQFF
TRBV5-4	NA	TRBJ1-1	TRBD1	TGTGCCAGCAGCCTGGGACAGGGGGCTAACACTGAAGCTTTCTTT	CASSLGQGANTEAFF
TRBV5-5	NA	TRBJ1-1	NA	TGTGCCAGCAGCTTGTTCGAAGCTTCCAGGGACTACGCTTTCTTT	CASSLFEASRDYAFF
TRBV3-1/TRBV3-2	NA	TRBJ2-3	TRBD2	TGTGCCAGCAGTCGAAGGACTAGCGGGGGGGCGGGTTACCCCACAGATACGCAGTATTTT	CASSRRTSGGAGYPTDTQYF
TRBV29-1	NA	TRBJ2-7	TRBD1	TGCAGCGTTGAAGCTCCGGGACAGGGGTTGGGCTACGAGCAGTACTTC	CSVEAPGQGLGYEQYF
TRBV7-9	NA	TRBJ2-7	TRBD1	TGTGCCAGCAGCCGACTCAGGGGGCTGGGTGAGCAGTACTTC	CASSRLRGLGEQYF
TRBV9	NA	TRBJ2-3	TRBD2	TGTGCCAGCAGCCATCCGACTAGCGGGGGGGCAGATACGCAGTATTTT	CASSHPTSGGADTQYF
TRBV19	NA	TRBJ2-7	NA	TGTGCCAGTAGTATCAGGGTTGGCGAGCAGTACTTC	CASSIRVGEQYF
TRBV13	NA	TRBJ1-2	TRBD1	TGTGCCAGCAGCGCACAGGGGAGCTATGGCTACACCTTC	CASSAQGSYGYTF
TRBV6-6	NA	TRBJ2-3	NA	TGTGCCAGCAGCCTCATTGGGGGCGCTAGCACAGATACGCAGTATTTT	CASSLIGGASTDTQYF
TRBV7-2	NA	TRBJ2-1	TRBD2	TGTGCCAGCAGCTTAGACTTAGCGGGGGAGATCTACAATGAGCAGTTCTTC	CASSLDLAGEIYNEQFF
TRBV6-5	NA	TRBJ1-2	TRBD1	TGTGCCAGCACCCCAGGGGGGTCGTTGAACTATGGCTACACCTTC	CASTPGGSLNYGYTF
TRBV28	NA	TRBJ1-2	NA	TGTGCCAGCAGTTATTCTATCTATGGCTACACCTTC	CASSYSIYGYTF
TRBV4-2	once	TRBJ2-7	NA	TGTGCCAGCAGCCAATTGGACTCTCGGGATTACTCCTACGAGCAGTACTTC	CASSQLDSRDYSYEQYF
TRBV5-1	few	TRBJ1-5	NA	TGCGCCAGCAGCTTGGCAGGCCCCGAAGGGCCCCAGCATTTT	CASSLAGPEGPQHF
TRBV9	NA	TRBJ2-5	TRBD1	TGTGCCAGCAGCGCAACATGGACAGGGCCCCAAGAGACCCAGTACTTC	CASSATWTGPQETQYF
TRBV12-5	NA	TRBJ2-6	TRBD1	TGTGCTAGTGGTTTCGGACAGGCTGGGGCCAACGTCCTGACTTTC	CASGFGQAGANVLTF
TRBV12-3/TRBV12-4	NA	TRBJ2-2	NA	TGTGCCAGCAGTACAGGGAACGGGGAGCTGTTTTTT	CASSTGNGELFF
TRBV4-3	few	TRBJ1-6	NA	TGCGCCAGCAGCCAAGAGGGACACAGCAATTCACCCCTCCACTTT	CASSQEGHSNSPLHF
TRBV14	NA	TRBJ2-7	TRBD2	TGTGCCAGCAGCCAAGATATCAGCGGGGTTACCTACGAGCAGTACTTC	CASSQDISGVTYEQYF
TRBV15	NA	TRBJ1-3	NA	TGTGCCACCAGCAGCCCTTTGGGAAACACCATATATTTT	CATSSPLGNTIYF
TRBV4-1	few	TRBJ2-5	TRBD2	TGCGCCAGCAGCCTCTCCAGCGGGGGGTCCCAAGAGACCCAGTACTTC	CASSLSSGGSQETQYF
TRBV5-6	once	TRBJ2-7	TRBD2	TGTGCCAGCAGCCCCGGGACTAACTCCTACGAGCAGTACTTC	CASSPGTNSYEQYF
TRBV19	NA	TRBJ1-1	NA	TGTGCCAGTAGTATCTTTCAGGGGCGGGTTACTGAAGCTTTCTTT	CASSIFQGRVTEAFF
TRBV11-3	NA	TRBJ2-5	NA	TGTGCCAGCAGCGGTGTACTTACGGAGACCCAGTACTTC	CASSGVLTETQYF
TRBV19	NA	TRBJ1-5	NA	TGTGCCAGTAGTATAGGGCCCAATCAGCCCCAGCATTTT	CASSIGPNQPQHF
TRBV5-4	NA	TRBJ2-1	NA	TGTGCCAGCAGCTTGGAACAAAGCTCCTACAATGAGCAGTTCTTC	CASSLEQSSYNEQFF
TRBV6-6	NA	TRBJ1-2	NA	TGTGCCAGCAGTCACCCAGCTCGGAGGGGTAGGGAGAACTATGGCTACACCTTC	CASSHPARRGRENYGYTF
TRBV9	NA	TRBJ1-2	TRBD1	TGTGCCAGCAGCCCAGGGACAGGGGGCGTTGGCTACACCTTC	CASSPGTGGVGYTF
TRBV9	NA	TRBJ2-3	TRBD2	TGTGCCAGCAGCGCCGGGACTAGCGGAAACACAGATACGCAGTATTTT	CASSAGTSGNTDTQYF
TRBV15	NA	TRBJ2-7	NA	TGTGCCACCAGCAGGACCTCGGGACTCTCCTACGAGCAGTACTTC	CATSRTSGLSYEQYF
TRBV7-2	NA	TRBJ2-7	NA	TGTGCCAGCACCTGGGGCGGGGACCGCGGCGAGCAGTACTTC	CASTWGGDRGEQYF
TRBV6-5	NA	TRBJ2-5	NA	TGTGCCAGCAAGGACTGGGACAACCAAGAGACCCAGTACTTC	CASKDWDNQETQYF
TRBV19	NA	TRBJ1-4	TRBD1	TGTGCCAGTTCCTCGCCGGACAGGGGTAAAAAACTGTTTTTT	CASSSPDRGKKLFF
TRBV5-6	once	TRBJ2-3	NA	TGTGCCAGCAGCTCGTCGGGACAAATCACAGATACGCAGTATTTT	CASSSSGQITDTQYF
TRBV6-5	NA	TRBJ2-1	NA	TGTGCCAGCAGTCAGACTAGAAGCTCCTACAATGAGCAGTTCTTC	CASSQTRSSYNEQFF
TRBV11-2	NA	TRBJ1-5	NA	TGTGCCAGCAGCCCAGGGTGGGGGGAGGTTCAGCCCCAGCATTTT	CASSPGWGEVQPQHF
TRBV10-3	NA	TRBJ2-1	NA	TGTGCCATCAGTGACCCTCTAGACCCTGAGCAGTTCTTC	CAISDPLDPEQFF
TRBV7-3	NA	TRBJ1-2	NA	TGTGCCAGCAGCTTAACGAACGGGGATGGCTACACCTTC	CASSLTNGDGYTF
TRBV7-9	NA	TRBJ2-3	TRBD2	TGTGCCAGCAGCTTATTGGGGAGGGCAGATACGCAGTATTTT	CASSLLGRADTQYF
TRBV2	NA	TRBJ1-4	TRBD1	TGTGCCAGCAGGACACAGGGGTCAACTAATGAAAAACTGTTTTTT	CASRTQGSTNEKLFF